This T cell receptor beta chain was sequenced for a study of OX40 agonist ivuxolimab in advanced cancers. Sequenced by immunoSEQ multiplex PCR; TCRdb stores in-frame clones only, minus some. The data hold about 20,000 clones, with about nine tenths observed a single time. Germline assignment: CDR1 LGHNT and CDR2 FRNRAP. The CDR3 is 13 amino acids. V was clipped by 0 bases and J by 4 bases, with 3 bases between them. The TCR was taken from an adult with an advanced solid tumor such as melanoma, head and neck, liver or kidney cancer. Source: CD4+ or CD8+ T cells sorted from blood, taken in a trial of the OX40 agonist ivuxolimab. This chain joins TRBV12-5 and TRBJ2-2; no definite D call. The CDR3 protein is CASGLVLTGELFF. The CDR3 DNA is TGTGCTAGTGGTTTGGTACTCACCGGGGAGCTGTTTTTT.